These T cell receptor beta chains were read from a single sample in a study of blood T cell repertoires in COVID-19. Libraries were prepared by immunoSEQ multiplex PCR; TCRdb keeps only in-frame clonotypes and omits some of them. In the table there are under 250,000 clones, 88% of which are singletons. Sequencing used peripheral blood. Receptor source: an elderly man with acute or convalescent COVID-19. The CDR3 runs from the conserved cysteine through the conserved F or W. Fields, in order: clone size, D gene, J gene, CDR3 length, V gene, CDR3 protein, CDR3 DNA. The D gene is left open where the match is weak. Clone size, where shown, is once, few, many, or a class for clones that have expanded.

clone size: few; D gene: .; J gene: TRBJ1-2; CDR3 length: 15; V gene: TRBV5-4; CDR3 protein: CASSLAVVSGYGYTF; CDR3 DNA: TGTGCCAGCAGCTTGGCGGTCGTTTCTGGCTATGGCTACACCTTC
clone size: .; D gene: .; J gene: TRBJ2-5; CDR3 length: 14; V gene: TRBV7-2; CDR3 protein: CASSSGLWRETQYF; CDR3 DNA: TGTGCCAGCAGCTCAGGACTATGGCGAGAGACCCAGTACTTC
clone size: once; D gene: TRBD2; J gene: TRBJ2-2; CDR3 length: 17; V gene: TRBV28; CDR3 protein: CASSLSRTSGNTGELFF; CDR3 DNA: TGTGCCAGCAGTTTATCCCGGACTAGCGGGAACACCGGGGAGCTGTTTTTT
clone size: .; D gene: TRBD1; J gene: TRBJ2-7; CDR3 length: 15; V gene: TRBV4-1; CDR3 protein: CASSAPGQESYEQYF; CDR3 DNA: TGCGCCAGCAGCGCCCCGGGACAGGAATCCTACGAGCAGTACTTC
clone size: .; D gene: .; J gene: TRBJ2-5; CDR3 length: 14; V gene: TRBV19; CDR3 protein: CASSIDVRQETQYF; CDR3 DNA: TGTGCCAGTAGTATAGATGTCAGACAAGAGACCCAGTACTTC
clone size: .; D gene: .; J gene: TRBJ2-5; CDR3 length: 16; V gene: TRBV6-7; CDR3 protein: CASSYTSPGLEETQYF; CDR3 DNA: TGTGCCAGCAGTTACACAAGCCCGGGACTTGAGGAGACCCAGTACTTC
clone size: .; D gene: TRBD2; J gene: TRBJ2-5; CDR3 length: 14; V gene: TRBV2; CDR3 protein: CASLRLLAGETQYF; CDR3 DNA: TGTGCCAGCCTACGTCTACTAGCGGGTGAGACCCAGTACTTC
clone size: .; D gene: TRBD1; J gene: TRBJ1-2; CDR3 length: 13; V gene: TRBV7-3; CDR3 protein: CASSIQDRVGYTF; CDR3 DNA: TGTGCCAGCAGCATACAAGACAGGGTTGGCTACACCTTC
clone size: .; D gene: TRBD1; J gene: TRBJ1-4; CDR3 length: 15; V gene: TRBV2; CDR3 protein: CASTTLGTGNEKLFF; CDR3 DNA: TGTGCCAGCACTACCCTCGGGACAGGGAATGAAAAACTGTTTTTT
clone size: .; D gene: .; J gene: TRBJ1-1; CDR3 length: 13; V gene: TRBV19; CDR3 protein: CASSQQGNTEAFF; CDR3 DNA: TGTGCCAGTAGTCAACAGGGGAACACTGAAGCTTTCTTT
clone size: .; D gene: TRBD1; J gene: TRBJ2-3; CDR3 length: 15; V gene: TRBV19; CDR3 protein: CASSPGTGTPDTQYF; CDR3 DNA: TGTGCCAGTAGTCCCGGGACAGGGACCCCAGATACGCAGTATTTT
clone size: .; D gene: .; J gene: TRBJ1-2; CDR3 length: 14; V gene: TRBV5-1; CDR3 protein: CASSLQGGSYGYTF; CDR3 DNA: TGCGCCAGCAGTTTACAGGGAGGGTCCTATGGCTACACCTTC
clone size: .; D gene: TRBD1; J gene: TRBJ1-4; CDR3 length: 14; V gene: TRBV18; CDR3 protein: CASSHGQEGEKLFF; CDR3 DNA: TGTGCCAGCTCACATGGACAGGAAGGTGAAAAACTGTTTTTT
clone size: .; D gene: .; J gene: TRBJ1-2; CDR3 length: 12; V gene: TRBV29-1; CDR3 protein: CSVEEQNYGYTF; CDR3 DNA: TGCAGCGTTGAAGAACAGAACTATGGCTACACCTTC
clone size: .; D gene: .; J gene: TRBJ1-5; CDR3 length: 15; V gene: TRBV7-8; CDR3 protein: CASSLIRDSNQPQHF; CDR3 DNA: TGTGCCAGCAGCTTGATCCGGGATAGCAATCAGCCCCAGCATTTT
clone size: once; D gene: TRBD1; J gene: TRBJ1-2; CDR3 length: 12; V gene: TRBV29-1; CDR3 protein: CSVETGQHGYTF; CDR3 DNA: TGCAGCGTTGAGACAGGGCAACATGGCTACACCTTC
clone size: .; D gene: TRBD1; J gene: TRBJ1-2; CDR3 length: 15; V gene: TRBV24-1; CDR3 protein: CATSARTGSPYGYTF; CDR3 DNA: TGTGCCACCAGTGCCCGGACAGGGAGTCCCTATGGCTACACCTTC
clone size: .; D gene: .; J gene: TRBJ2-3; CDR3 length: 15; V gene: TRBV4-1; CDR3 protein: CASSQGRGYTDTQYF; CDR3 DNA: TGCGCCAGCAGCCAAGGGCGAGGTTACACAGATACGCAGTATTTT
clone size: .; D gene: .; J gene: TRBJ1-3; CDR3 length: 13; V gene: TRBV18; CDR3 protein: CASSPNSGNTIYF; CDR3 DNA: TGTGCCAGCTCACCTAACTCTGGAAACACCATATATTTT
clone size: .; D gene: .; J gene: TRBJ2-3; CDR3 length: 14; V gene: TRBV6-2/TRBV6-3; CDR3 protein: CASSYSTGTDTQYF; CDR3 DNA: TGTGCCAGCAGTTACTCAACGGGGACAGATACGCAGTATTTT
clone size: few; D gene: TRBD1; J gene: TRBJ1-1; CDR3 length: 13; V gene: TRBV19; CDR3 protein: CASSQQGGTEAFF; CDR3 DNA: TGTGCCAGTAGTCAACAGGGGGGCACTGAAGCTTTCTTT
clone size: .; D gene: TRBD1; J gene: TRBJ2-2; CDR3 length: 16; V gene: TRBV5-1; CDR3 protein: CASSLVGGSSTGELFF; CDR3 DNA: TGCGCCAGCAGCTTGGTAGGGGGCTCGTCCACCGGGGAGCTGTTTTTT
clone size: .; D gene: TRBD1; J gene: TRBJ1-5; CDR3 length: 14; V gene: TRBV29-1; CDR3 protein: CSVVGQGAGQPQHF; CDR3 DNA: TGCAGCGTTGTGGGACAGGGGGCAGGTCAGCCCCAGCATTTT
clone size: .; D gene: TRBD1; J gene: TRBJ2-1; CDR3 length: 13; V gene: TRBV11-2; CDR3 protein: CASSKDRGHEQFF; CDR3 DNA: TGTGCCAGCAGCAAGGACAGGGGGCATGAGCAGTTCTTC
clone size: .; D gene: TRBD1; J gene: TRBJ2-1; CDR3 length: 15; V gene: TRBV6-2/TRBV6-3; CDR3 protein: CASSYSFTGGGEQFF; CDR3 DNA: TGTGCCAGCAGTTACTCGTTCACAGGGGGCGGTGAGCAGTTCTTC
clone size: .; D gene: TRBD1; J gene: TRBJ1-3; CDR3 length: 14; V gene: TRBV28; CDR3 protein: CASSTGQGFNTIYF; CDR3 DNA: TGTGCCAGCAGTACGGGACAGGGGTTTAACACCATATATTTT
clone size: .; D gene: TRBD2; J gene: TRBJ2-1; CDR3 length: 17; V gene: TRBV6-2/TRBV6-3; CDR3 protein: CASSYPLAGVKYNEQFF; CDR3 DNA: TGTGCCAGCAGTTACCCCCTAGCGGGAGTAAAGTACAATGAGCAGTTCTTC
clone size: once; D gene: TRBD1; J gene: TRBJ1-6; CDR3 length: 15; V gene: TRBV15; CDR3 protein: CATSRTGQPNSPLHF; CDR3 DNA: TGTGCCACCAGCAGAACGGGACAGCCAAATTCACCCCTCCACTTT
clone size: .; D gene: .; J gene: TRBJ2-7; CDR3 length: 14; V gene: TRBV15; CDR3 protein: CATSTLGSAYEQYF; CDR3 DNA: TGTGCCACCAGCACCCTAGGGAGTGCCTACGAGCAGTACTTC
clone size: .; D gene: TRBD2; J gene: TRBJ2-7; CDR3 length: 14; V gene: TRBV7-2; CDR3 protein: CASSFGTSSYEQYF; CDR3 DNA: TGTGCCAGCAGCTTTGGGACTAGCTCCTACGAGCAGTACTTC
clone size: .; D gene: .; J gene: TRBJ1-1; CDR3 length: 13; V gene: TRBV2; CDR3 protein: CASSVRETTEAFF; CDR3 DNA: TGTGCCAGCAGTGTCAGGGAAACGACTGAAGCTTTCTTT
clone size: .; D gene: TRBD2; J gene: TRBJ2-7; CDR3 length: 16; V gene: TRBV27; CDR3 protein: CASSGPGTSGTYEQYF; CDR3 DNA: TGTGCCAGCAGCGGACCCGGGACTAGCGGGACCTACGAGCAGTACTTC
clone size: .; D gene: .; J gene: TRBJ2-1; CDR3 length: 12; V gene: TRBV3-1/TRBV3-2; CDR3 protein: CASSESVGEQFF; CDR3 DNA: TGTGCCAGCAGCGAGAGCGTGGGTGAGCAGTTCTTC
clone size: .; D gene: .; J gene: TRBJ2-7; CDR3 length: 16; V gene: TRBV2; CDR3 protein: CASSPDIVTSTYEQYF; CDR3 DNA: TGTGCCAGCAGCCCTGACATAGTTACTTCAACCTACGAGCAGTACTTC
clone size: .; D gene: TRBD2; J gene: TRBJ2-3; CDR3 length: 15; V gene: TRBV5-4; CDR3 protein: CASSLAGGPGDTQYF; CDR3 DNA: TGTGCCAGCAGCTTAGCGGGAGGGCCGGGAGATACGCAGTATTTT
clone size: .; D gene: TRBD1; J gene: TRBJ1-2; CDR3 length: 12; V gene: TRBV29-1; CDR3 protein: CSVLGQGDGYTF; CDR3 DNA: TGCAGCGTCCTGGGACAGGGGGATGGCTACACCTTC
clone size: .; D gene: TRBD1; J gene: TRBJ2-5; CDR3 length: 14; V gene: TRBV7-9; CDR3 protein: CASSSRTGQETQYF; CDR3 DNA: TGTGCCAGCAGCTCCCGGACAGGACAAGAGACCCAGTACTTC
clone size: .; D gene: TRBD2; J gene: TRBJ2-5; CDR3 length: 13; V gene: TRBV5-8; CDR3 protein: CASSLSSGETQYF; CDR3 DNA: TGTGCCAGCAGCTTGTCTAGCGGGGAGACCCAGTACTTC
clone size: .; D gene: TRBD1; J gene: TRBJ2-3; CDR3 length: 14; V gene: TRBV6-5; CDR3 protein: CASSKGQGTDTQYF; CDR3 DNA: TGTGCCAGCAGTAAGGGACAGGGCACAGATACGCAGTATTTT
clone size: once; D gene: TRBD1; J gene: TRBJ2-5; CDR3 length: 16; V gene: TRBV5-6; CDR3 protein: CASSPFGTGYGKTQYF; CDR3 DNA: TGTGCCAGCAGCCCTTTTGGGACAGGGTATGGGAAGACCCAGTACTTC
clone size: .; D gene: .; J gene: TRBJ1-5; CDR3 length: 16; V gene: TRBV28; CDR3 protein: CASSLGTTFRGQPQHF; CDR3 DNA: TGTGCCAGCAGTTTAGGAACCACTTTCAGGGGTCAGCCCCAGCATTTT
clone size: .; D gene: .; J gene: TRBJ1-1; CDR3 length: 17; V gene: TRBV6-1; CDR3 protein: CASSEASLSRKNTEAFF; CDR3 DNA: TGTGCCAGCAGTGAAGCAAGTTTGAGTCGTAAGAACACTGAAGCTTTCTTT
clone size: .; D gene: TRBD1; J gene: TRBJ1-6; CDR3 length: 15; V gene: TRBV5-1; CDR3 protein: CASSSQGAPDSPLHF; CDR3 DNA: TGCGCCAGCAGCTCACAGGGGGCGCCAGATTCACCCCTCCACTTT
clone size: .; D gene: .; J gene: TRBJ1-5; CDR3 length: 14; V gene: TRBV5-8; CDR3 protein: CASSLGSMDQPQHF; CDR3 DNA: TGTGCCAGCAGCTTGGGGTCTATGGATCAGCCCCAGCATTTT
clone size: .; D gene: .; J gene: TRBJ2-7; CDR3 length: 15; V gene: TRBV28; CDR3 protein: CAIKGASTARYEQYF; CDR3 DNA: TGTGCCATCAAGGGAGCTAGCACCGCTCGCTACGAGCAGTACTTC
clone size: .; D gene: .; J gene: TRBJ2-5; CDR3 length: 15; V gene: TRBV4-1; CDR3 protein: CASSPEGYPRETQYF; CDR3 DNA: TGCGCCAGCAGCCCGGAGGGGTATCCACGGGAGACCCAGTACTTC
clone size: .; D gene: .; J gene: TRBJ2-7; CDR3 length: 15; V gene: TRBV4-3; CDR3 protein: CASSQARFPSYEQYF; CDR3 DNA: TGCGCCAGCAGCCAAGCCAGGTTCCCTTCCTACGAGCAGTACTTC
clone size: .; D gene: .; J gene: TRBJ1-3; CDR3 length: 14; V gene: TRBV7-9; CDR3 protein: CASRLDSSGNTIYF; CDR3 DNA: TGTGCCAGCAGACTGGACAGCTCTGGAAACACCATATATTTT